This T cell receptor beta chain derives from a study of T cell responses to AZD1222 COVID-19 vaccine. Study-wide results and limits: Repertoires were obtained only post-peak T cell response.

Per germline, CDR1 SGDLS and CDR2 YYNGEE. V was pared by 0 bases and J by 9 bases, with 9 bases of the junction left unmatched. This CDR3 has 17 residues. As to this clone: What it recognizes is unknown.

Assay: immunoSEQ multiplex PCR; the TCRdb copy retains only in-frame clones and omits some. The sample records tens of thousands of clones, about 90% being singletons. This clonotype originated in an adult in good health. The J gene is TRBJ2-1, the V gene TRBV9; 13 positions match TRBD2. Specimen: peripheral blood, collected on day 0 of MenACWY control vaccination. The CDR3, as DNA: TGTGCCAGCAGCGTAGGAGGACGGACTAGCGGGGGATCTGAGCAGTTCTTC. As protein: CASSVGGRTSGGSEQFF.